The present TCR beta chain was sequenced within a study of blood T cell repertoires in COVID-19. About the study: COVID-19 samples from acute and convalescent phases originated in the United States, Italy and Spain.

Only in-frame clones appear in the TCRdb table, and some are missing; sequencing was by immunoSEQ multiplex PCR. Seen here are approximately 330,000 clones, approximately 90% observed once, and the top ten hold 9.9%. In Seattle, patients joined the study during active infection and were tracked longitudinally. This clonotype was obtained from a man under 40 with COVID-19, enrolled during active disease. Specimen: peripheral blood.

The CDR3 reads CAWSVQQGVEAFF. The CDR3 nucleotides are TGTGCCTGGAGTGTACAACAGGGAGTTGAAGCTTTCTTT. The chain carries TRBV30 and TRBJ1-1; possible D gene TRBD1, 6 bases. Between the trimmed V and J ends, which lost 0 bases and 7 bases, there was a span of 12 bases. Germline V gene sequence: CDR1 GTSNPN, CDR2 SVGIG (reference sequence). The CDR3 contains 13 residues.